This is a list of T cell receptor beta chains from one sample in a study of T cells in Graves' hyperthyroidism and ophthalmopathy. TCRdb reprocessed the multiplex PCR reads with MiXCR, giving one entry per CDR3 protein. This sample has fewer than 750,000 distinct CDR3 sequences, with around 46% found just once. The sample was peripheral blood or thyroid tissue (not recorded which). The origin of the receptors is a woman under 30 with Graves' hyperthyroidism. CDR3s include the opening cysteine and the closing phenylalanine or tryptophan. The D gene is left open where the match is weak. The size field is filled for only some rows; it gives once, few, many or a size class.

many TRBJ1-5 - TRBV14 TGTGCCAGCAGCCAATTTGACATTTTTAGCAATCAGCCCCAGCATTTT CASSQFDIFSNQPQHF
- TRBJ2-1 - TRBV20-1 TGCAGTGCCTTTCTGGACTATTACAATGAGCAGTTCTTC CSAFLDYYNEQFF
few TRBJ2-7 - TRBV6-5 TGTGCCAGCAGTTACGCCGGTCGGGGGCTTAGGTACGAGCAGTACTTC CASSYAGRGLRYEQYF
many TRBJ2-7 - TRBV9 TGTGCCAGCAGCCCAGGGGCTACCAGCTCCTACGAGCAGTACTTC CASSPGATSSYEQYF
many TRBJ2-7 - TRBV12-3/TRBV12-4 TGTGCCAGCAGTTCCATCAGGGATACCTACGAGCAGTACTTC CASSSIRDTYEQYF
many TRBJ2-2 - TRBV19 TGTGCCAGTAGTATTTCCCAGTTACACGGGGAGCTGTTTTTT CASSISQLHGELFF
- TRBJ2-7 TRBD1 TRBV2 TGTGCCAGCACCAGACCCGGGGGACAGGGTATAAGGGAGCAGTACTTC CASTRPGGQGIREQYF
many TRBJ2-5 TRBD1 TRBV24-1 TGTGCCACCAGTGATTTGCTGGGACAGCAAGAGACCCAGTACTTC CATSDLLGQQETQYF
once TRBJ2-5 - TRBV15 TGTGCCACCAGCAGAGATTTGGCGTCCTCACTCACCTGGGAGACCCAGTACTTC CATSRDLASSLTWETQYF
- TRBJ2-5 - TRBV4-2 TGTGCCAGCAGCCAAAGTCGGGGTTGGGCGCAGTACTTC CASSQSRGWAQYF
- TRBJ2-1 TRBD2 TRBV7-3 TGTGCCAGCAGCTTAGTTGGGGCGGGAGGTCAAGAGCAGTTCTTC CASSLVGAGGQEQFF
- TRBJ2-7 - TRBV20-1 TGCAGTGCTAGAGACCTAAACAGGGACCGAATGTACGAGCAGTACTTC CSARDLNRDRMYEQYF
many TRBJ2-6 TRBD1 TRBV19 TGTGCCAGTAGTATAGAAAGGGGGCCTGGGGCCAACGTCCTGACTTTC CASSIERGPGANVLTF
- TRBJ2-1 - TRBV7-9 TGTGCCAGCAGCTTAGGAGATAGCTGGAATGAGCAGTTCTTC CASSLGDSWNEQFF
- TRBJ1-4 - TRBV7-2 TGTGCCAGCAGCTGGTATGTGGGGACTAATGAAAAACTGTTTTTT CASSWYVGTNEKLFF
- TRBJ2-2 - TRBV5-1 TGCGCCAGCAGCTTGATGTCCGGAAACACCGGGGAGCTGTTTTTT CASSLMSGNTGELFF
many TRBJ1-2 - TRBV7-9 TGTGCCAGCAGGTCGGACAGCCACTATGGCTACACCTTC CASRSDSHYGYTF
many TRBJ2-2 - TRBV4-1 TGCGCCAGCACCCAGGCAGACCCCGGGGAGCTGTTTTTT CASTQADPGELFF
many TRBJ1-1 - TRBV7-9 TGTGCCAGCAACCGCGGGACAACGCACCTGAACACTGAAGCTTTCTTT CASNRGTTHLNTEAFF
- TRBJ2-1 - TRBV20-1 TGCAGCGCTAGGGGCATAGGGGACCCATACAATGAGCAGTTCTTC CSARGIGDPYNEQFF
- TRBJ1-1 - TRBV3-1 TGTGCCAGCAGCCACTTGACGGACTGGAACACTGAAGCTTTCTTT CASSHLTDWNTEAFF
once TRBJ1-5 - TRBV24-1 TGTGCCACCAGTGCTAGTAGCAGGGACGGGCAGCCCCAGCATTTT CATSASSRDGQPQHF
- TRBJ1-6 - TRBV20-1 TGCAGTGCTAGAGATAGGGGGAGATCACCCCTCCACTTT CSARDRGRSPLHF